This T cell receptor (beta chain) was sequenced during a study of identical twins. This clonotype turned up a few times. TCRdb analysed the 5' RACE reads with MiXCR anew, one entry per CDR3 protein. The sample yields approximately 1.8 million distinct CDR3 sequences, less than 40% seen once. Germline values: CDR1 GTSNPN, CDR2 SVGIG (reference sequence). Trimming took off 5 bases at V and 6 bases at J, with 16 bases between the two ends. The CDR3 runs 13 residues. Sequenced input: cord blood. This clonotype was sampled from a newborn girl in good health. The rearrangement links TRBV30 to TRBJ1-2; tentative D call: TRBD1 (5 bases). CDR3 bases: TGTGCCTGGCCAACAGGAGGAAAAGATGGCTACACCTTC. Amino acids: CAWPTGGKDGYTF.